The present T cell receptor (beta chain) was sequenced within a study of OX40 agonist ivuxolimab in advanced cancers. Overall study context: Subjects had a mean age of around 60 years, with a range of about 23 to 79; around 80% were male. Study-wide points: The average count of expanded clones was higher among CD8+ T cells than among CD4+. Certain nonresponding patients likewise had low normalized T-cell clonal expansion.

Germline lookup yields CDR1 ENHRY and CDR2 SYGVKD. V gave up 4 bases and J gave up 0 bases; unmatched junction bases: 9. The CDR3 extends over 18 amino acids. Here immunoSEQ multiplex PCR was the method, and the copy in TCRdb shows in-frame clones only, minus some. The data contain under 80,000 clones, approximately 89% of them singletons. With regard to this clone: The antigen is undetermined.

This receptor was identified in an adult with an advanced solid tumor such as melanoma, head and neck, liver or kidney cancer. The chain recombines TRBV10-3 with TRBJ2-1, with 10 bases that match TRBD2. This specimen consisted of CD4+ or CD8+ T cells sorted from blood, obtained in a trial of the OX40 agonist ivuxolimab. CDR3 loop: CAISGTSGAVSSYNEQFF. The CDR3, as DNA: TGTGCCATCAGTGGTACTAGCGGGGCCGTCAGCTCCTACAATGAGCAGTTCTTC.